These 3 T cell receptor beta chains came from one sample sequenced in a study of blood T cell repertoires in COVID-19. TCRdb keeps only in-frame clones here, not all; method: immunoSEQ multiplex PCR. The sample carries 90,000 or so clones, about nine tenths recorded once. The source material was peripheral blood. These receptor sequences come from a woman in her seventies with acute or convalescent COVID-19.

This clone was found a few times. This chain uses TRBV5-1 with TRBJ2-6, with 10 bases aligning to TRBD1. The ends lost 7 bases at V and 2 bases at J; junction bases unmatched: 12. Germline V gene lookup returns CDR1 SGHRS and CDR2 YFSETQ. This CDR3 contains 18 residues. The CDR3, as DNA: TGCGCCAGCGCCACCGGGACAGGGGCGACCCCTGGGGCCAACGTCCTGACTTTC. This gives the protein CASATGTGATPGANVLTF. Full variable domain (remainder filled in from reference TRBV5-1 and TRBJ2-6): KAGVTQTPRYLIKTRGQQVTLSCSPISGHRSVSWYQQTPGQGLQFLFEYFSETQRNKGNFPGRFSGRQFSNSRSEMNVSTLELGDSALYLCASATGTGATPGANVLTFGAGSRLTVL.

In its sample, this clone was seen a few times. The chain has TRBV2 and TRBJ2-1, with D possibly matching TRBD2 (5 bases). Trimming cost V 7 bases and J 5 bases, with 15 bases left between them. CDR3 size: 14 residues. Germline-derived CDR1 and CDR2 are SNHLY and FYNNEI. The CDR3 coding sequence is TGTGCCAGCACCCTCCGTCGGGGAAACAATGAGCAGTTCTTC. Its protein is CASTLRRGNNEQFF.

In DNA form, the CDR3 reads TGCAGCGTTCGTCTGGGGGGTAACTCCTACGAGCAGTACTTC. It is translated as CSVRLGGNSYEQYF. This chain joins TRBV29-1 and TRBJ2-7; perhaps TRBD2 as D (6 bases). Germline values: CDR1 SQVTM, CDR2 ANQGSEA. This CDR3 region has 14 residues. The ends were cut back, 5 bases at V and 0 bases at J, with 14 bases in the middle.